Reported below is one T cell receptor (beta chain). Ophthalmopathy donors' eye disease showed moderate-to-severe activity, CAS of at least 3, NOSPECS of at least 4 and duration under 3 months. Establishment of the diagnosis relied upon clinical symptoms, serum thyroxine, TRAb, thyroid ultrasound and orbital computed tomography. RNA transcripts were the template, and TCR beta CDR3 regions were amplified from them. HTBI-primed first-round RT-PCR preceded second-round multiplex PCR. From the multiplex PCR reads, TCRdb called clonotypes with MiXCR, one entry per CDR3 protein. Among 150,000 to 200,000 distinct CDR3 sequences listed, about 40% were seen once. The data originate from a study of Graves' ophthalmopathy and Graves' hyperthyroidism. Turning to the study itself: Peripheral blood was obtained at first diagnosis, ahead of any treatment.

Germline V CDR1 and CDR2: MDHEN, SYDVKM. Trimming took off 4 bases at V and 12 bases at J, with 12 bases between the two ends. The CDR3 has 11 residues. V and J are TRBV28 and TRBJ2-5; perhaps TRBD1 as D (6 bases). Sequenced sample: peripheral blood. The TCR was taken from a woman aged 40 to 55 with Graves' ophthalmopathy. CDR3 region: CASSSTDREYF. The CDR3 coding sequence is TGTGCCAGCAGTTCTACGGACAGAGAGTACTTC.